The 21 T cell receptor beta chains in this list originate from one sample, sequenced in a study of vaccination effects on CD4 cells after COVID-19 (dated by TCRdb to between 2021 and 2024). No cognate antigen is known for these TCRs. Libraries came from the immunoSEQ multiplex PCR assay. The table comes from immuneACCESS by way of TCRdb, which keeps in-frame sequences with V and J called. Part of the clones is missing from these tables; in studies checked, under half for an unresolved V gene and the rest for unknown reasons. The sample table records 25,000 to 30,000 clones; 65% to 75% of these occur just once. Roughly 15% of the sample goes to the ten largest clones. The ViraFEST assay stimulated PBMC with viral peptide pools and then used TCR sequencing to identify antigen-specific CD4+ T cell clonotypes by expansion. After more than 9 days of culture, CD4+ T cells were isolated with the EasySep CD4+ T cell isolation kit. Each participant got two doses of an mRNA SARS-CoV-2 vaccine, either BNT162b2 or mRNA-1273.

The sample was CD4+ T cells from PBMCs cultured with HCoV-OC43 spike peptides, taken after COVID-19 vaccination. What this sample's cell subset or site label stands for: HCoV-OC43 spike overlapping peptide pool stimulation. These TCRs come from a human donor who received a COVID-19 vaccine.

The V call is TRBV12-5, the J call TRBJ2-7; the D is unclear. V was cut by 2 bases and J by 7 bases, with 15 bases left in between. The CDR3 runs to 14 residues. Germline CDR1 is LGHNT and CDR2 is FRNRAP. CDR3 sequence (DNA): TGTGCTAGTGGTTTGCCTGTCTCACCCAGGGAGCAGTACTTC. Its protein product is CASGLPVSPREQYF.

The chain employs TRBV5-1 and TRBJ2-7; TRBD1 matches 8 bases. Looked up from germline, CDR1 is SGHRS and CDR2 is YFSETQ. The CDR3 has 18 amino acids. V lost 2 bases, J lost 5 bases, and 18 bases stayed unmatched. The CDR3 reads CASSFKTGVGSSSDEQYF. The CDR3 DNA reads TGCGCCAGCAGCTTTAAGACAGGGGTTGGGTCTTCCAGTGACGAGCAGTACTTC.

The chain is built from TRBV29-1 and TRBJ1-4; D uncertain. Per the germline V gene, CDR1 is SQVTM and CDR2 is ANQGSEA. V was clipped by 3 bases and J by 5 bases, with 7 bases between them. This CDR3 region has 12 residues. CDR3 region: CSVDDVNEKLFF. The CDR3 DNA is TGCAGCGTTGACGACGTAAATGAAAAACTGTTTTTT.

The chain combines TRBV5-1 with TRBJ1-2; D perhaps matches TRBD1 (6 bases). Per the germline V gene, CDR1 is SGHRS and CDR2 is YFSETQ. The V end lost 2 bases, the J end lost 6 bases, and 14 bases lay between the germline ends. The CDR3 sequence is 14 residues long. The CDR3 spells CASSFSADRNGYTF. The DNA of the CDR3 is TGCGCCAGCAGCTTCTCCGCCGACAGGAATGGCTACACCTTC.

The rearrangement joins TRBV7-8 to TRBJ2-7; D unresolved. This CDR3 contains 12 residues. Per the germline V gene, CDR1 is SGHVS and CDR2 is FQNEAQ. V lost 5 bases to trimming and J lost 5 bases, with 10 bases between them. CDR3 DNA: TGTGCCAGCAGCCGGTCAATTCACGAGCAGTACTTC. It codes for CASSRSIHEQYF.

J is TRBJ1-1 and V is TRBV4-1; 7 bases are shared with TRBD1. Per the germline V gene, CDR1 is MGHRA and CDR2 is YSYEKL. The CDR3 is 15 amino acids. After removal of 3 bases from V and 5 bases from J, the junction contained 9 bases not matched to a gene. This chain's CDR3 is CASSHPTGRGTEAFF. In DNA, the CDR3 is TGCGCCAGCAGCCACCCGACAGGGAGGGGTACTGAAGCTTTCTTT.

V and J are TRBV6-5 and TRBJ2-3; D is undetermined. From germline, CDR1 is MNHEY and CDR2 SVGAGI. V gave up 6 bases and J gave up 2 bases, with 3 bases separating them. The CDR3 runs to 11 residues. In DNA, the CDR3 is TGTGCCAGCAGAAACACAGATACGCAGTATTTT. Protein sequence: CASRNTDTQYF.

The rearrangement joins TRBV3-1 (or the pseudogene TRBV3-2) to TRBJ2-6; D gene unclear. V gave up 8 bases and J gave up 1 base, with 9 bases separating them. CDR3 size: 14 residues. The V gene's germline CDR1 is LGHDT and CDR2 YNNKEL (reference sequence). The CDR3 is CASSVGSGANVLTF. CDR3 nucleotides: TGTGCCAGCTCCGTCGGGTCTGGGGCCAACGTCCTGACTTTC.

The chain recombines TRBV25-1 with TRBJ2-7; D is undetermined. V was clipped by 3 bases and J by 4 bases, with 13 bases between them. The CDR3 totals 14 residues. Germline CDR1 MGHDK, CDR2 SYGVNS. As DNA, the CDR3 is TGTGCCAGCAGTGACCACTCCCGTGGGTACGAGCAGTACTTC. It translates to CASSDHSRGYEQYF.

This clone was detected a few times. V and J are TRBV10-1 and TRBJ2-1, with 11 positions matching TRBD2. The junction had 5 bases not matched to a gene; V was cut back by 3 bases and J by 10 bases. Germline loops: CDR1 WNHNN, CDR2 SYGVQD (reference sequence). This CDR3 spans 14 amino acids. The DNA of the CDR3 is TGCGCCAGCAGTGAAGGGACTAGCGGCCGAGAGCAGTTCTTC. Translated: CASSEGTSGREQFF.

The chain employs TRBV5-1 and TRBJ2-1; D remains ambiguous. V was trimmed by 5 bases and J by 2 bases, leaving 5 bases between them. This CDR3 contains 12 residues. Germline V lookup: CDR1 SGHRS, CDR2 YFSETQ. In DNA, the CDR3 is TGCGCCAGCAGTGTGCCCTACAATGAGCAGTTCTTC. It codes for CASSVPYNEQFF.

This rearrangement joins TRBV7-6 to TRBJ1-6, with D possibly being TRBD1 (6 bases). Germline V gene data show CDR1 as SGHVS and CDR2 as FNYEAQ. This CDR3 is 19 amino acids long. Trimming stripped 5 bases from V and 2 bases from J, with 22 bases between. The CDR3, as DNA: TGTGCCAGCAGCCTGCAACCCTACAGGGACGAAGCCTATAATTCACCCCTCCACTTT. Its translation is CASSLQPYRDEAYNSPLHF. Combining the CDR3 with reference TRBV7-6 and TRBJ1-6 gives the whole variable domain GAGVSQSPRYKVTKRGQDVALRCDPISGHVSLYWYRQALGQGPEFLTYFNYEAQQDKSGLPNDRFSAERPEGSISTLTIQRTEQRDSAMYRCASSLQPYRDEAYNSPLHFGNGTRLTVT.

This clone came up once. The chain joins TRBV9 to TRBJ1-2; D not resolved. This CDR3 is built from 15 residues. The V end was cut by 0 bases, the J end by 2 bases, with 11 bases between. Per germline, CDR1 SGDLS and CDR2 YYNGEE. Here the CDR3 reads CASSVDPGTNYGYTF. CDR3 nucleotides: TGTGCCAGCAGCGTAGATCCGGGCACGAACTATGGCTACACCTTC.

The rearrangement uses TRBV4-1 and TRBJ1-5; the D gene is possibly TRBD1 (6 bases). The CDR3 is 17 amino acids. Trimming shortened V by 1 base and J by 7 bases, and 20 bases separated the two germline ends. Germline values: CDR1 MGHRA, CDR2 YSYEKL. As DNA, the CDR3 is TGCGCCAGCAGCCAAGGGGGGGCAGGGCCGGTGCGGCAGCCCCAGCATTTT. Encoded protein: CASSQGGAGPVRQPQHF.

This clone was seen only a few times. V and J are TRBV6-5 and TRBJ1-6; no clear D gene. Germline CDR1 MNHEY, CDR2 SVGAGI. There are 12 residues in the CDR3. V lost 5 bases and J 8 bases, leaving 7 bases between the germline ends. The CDR3 here is CASSPTYSPLHF. CDR3 nucleotides: TGTGCCAGCAGTCCGACATATTCACCCCTCCACTTT.

V is TRBV5-1 and J is TRBJ2-7; 12 bases match TRBD2. CDR3 length equals 17 residues. J lost 4 bases, V lost 3 bases, and 11 bases had no gene match. Germline CDR1 is SGHRS and CDR2 is YFSETQ. CDR3 sequence (DNA): TGCGCCAGCAGCTCCTCGGCTAGCGGGAGGGCCGGGTACGAGCAGTACTTC. It is translated as CASSSSASGRAGYEQYF.

This sequence joins TRBV29-1 and TRBJ1-2, with D tentatively TRBD1 (5 bases). Deletions cut 7 bases from V and 3 bases from J, with 18 bases between. The CDR3 extends over 14 amino acids. The V gene's germline CDR1 is SQVTM and CDR2 ANQGSEA. CDR3 protein: CSAGRLGFDYGYTF. CDR3 DNA sequence: TGCAGCGCGGGACGGCTCGGCTTCGACTATGGCTACACCTTC.

The chain recombines TRBV29-1 with TRBJ1-1, with D perhaps matching TRBD1 (5 bases). Germline V CDR1 and CDR2: SQVTM, ANQGSEA. The CDR3 contains 14 residues. V shed 6 bases and J shed 6 bases, with 20 bases lying between them. The CDR3 reads CSVEKTEGGSEAFF. The CDR3 region has the DNA TGCAGCGTGGAAAAGACAGAAGGCGGGTCTGAAGCTTTCTTT.

V gene TRBV6-5 combines with J gene TRBJ1-2; 8 bases match TRBD1. Trimming removed 0 bases from V and 8 bases from J; junction bases left unmatched: 5. The germline V gene encodes CDR1 MNHEY and CDR2 SVGAGI. The CDR3 extends over 14 amino acids. The CDR3 reads CASSYSDRVQGYTF. CDR3 in DNA: TGTGCCAGCAGTTACTCGGACAGGGTACAGGGCTACACCTTC.

This clone is medium-sized. This chain links TRBV21-1 with TRBJ1-1. TRBV21-1 is designated a pseudogene. The CDR3 is 15 amino acids. The CDR3 region has the DNA TGTGCCAGCAGCAAAGTAGGGATAATGAACACTGAAGCTTTCTTT. This translates into CASSKVGIMNTEAFF.

This chain joins TRBV3-1 (or the pseudogene TRBV3-2) and TRBJ2-1, with 12 bases lining up with TRBD2. The CDR3 is made up of 15 amino acids. V was clipped by 4 bases and J by 4 bases; unmatched bases: 2. Germline V gene lookup returns CDR1 LGHDT and CDR2 YNNKEL (reference sequence). CDR3 DNA sequence: TGTGCCAGCAGCCCGACTAGCGGGGGTTACAATGAGCAGTTCTTC. Protein sequence: CASSPTSGGYNEQFF.